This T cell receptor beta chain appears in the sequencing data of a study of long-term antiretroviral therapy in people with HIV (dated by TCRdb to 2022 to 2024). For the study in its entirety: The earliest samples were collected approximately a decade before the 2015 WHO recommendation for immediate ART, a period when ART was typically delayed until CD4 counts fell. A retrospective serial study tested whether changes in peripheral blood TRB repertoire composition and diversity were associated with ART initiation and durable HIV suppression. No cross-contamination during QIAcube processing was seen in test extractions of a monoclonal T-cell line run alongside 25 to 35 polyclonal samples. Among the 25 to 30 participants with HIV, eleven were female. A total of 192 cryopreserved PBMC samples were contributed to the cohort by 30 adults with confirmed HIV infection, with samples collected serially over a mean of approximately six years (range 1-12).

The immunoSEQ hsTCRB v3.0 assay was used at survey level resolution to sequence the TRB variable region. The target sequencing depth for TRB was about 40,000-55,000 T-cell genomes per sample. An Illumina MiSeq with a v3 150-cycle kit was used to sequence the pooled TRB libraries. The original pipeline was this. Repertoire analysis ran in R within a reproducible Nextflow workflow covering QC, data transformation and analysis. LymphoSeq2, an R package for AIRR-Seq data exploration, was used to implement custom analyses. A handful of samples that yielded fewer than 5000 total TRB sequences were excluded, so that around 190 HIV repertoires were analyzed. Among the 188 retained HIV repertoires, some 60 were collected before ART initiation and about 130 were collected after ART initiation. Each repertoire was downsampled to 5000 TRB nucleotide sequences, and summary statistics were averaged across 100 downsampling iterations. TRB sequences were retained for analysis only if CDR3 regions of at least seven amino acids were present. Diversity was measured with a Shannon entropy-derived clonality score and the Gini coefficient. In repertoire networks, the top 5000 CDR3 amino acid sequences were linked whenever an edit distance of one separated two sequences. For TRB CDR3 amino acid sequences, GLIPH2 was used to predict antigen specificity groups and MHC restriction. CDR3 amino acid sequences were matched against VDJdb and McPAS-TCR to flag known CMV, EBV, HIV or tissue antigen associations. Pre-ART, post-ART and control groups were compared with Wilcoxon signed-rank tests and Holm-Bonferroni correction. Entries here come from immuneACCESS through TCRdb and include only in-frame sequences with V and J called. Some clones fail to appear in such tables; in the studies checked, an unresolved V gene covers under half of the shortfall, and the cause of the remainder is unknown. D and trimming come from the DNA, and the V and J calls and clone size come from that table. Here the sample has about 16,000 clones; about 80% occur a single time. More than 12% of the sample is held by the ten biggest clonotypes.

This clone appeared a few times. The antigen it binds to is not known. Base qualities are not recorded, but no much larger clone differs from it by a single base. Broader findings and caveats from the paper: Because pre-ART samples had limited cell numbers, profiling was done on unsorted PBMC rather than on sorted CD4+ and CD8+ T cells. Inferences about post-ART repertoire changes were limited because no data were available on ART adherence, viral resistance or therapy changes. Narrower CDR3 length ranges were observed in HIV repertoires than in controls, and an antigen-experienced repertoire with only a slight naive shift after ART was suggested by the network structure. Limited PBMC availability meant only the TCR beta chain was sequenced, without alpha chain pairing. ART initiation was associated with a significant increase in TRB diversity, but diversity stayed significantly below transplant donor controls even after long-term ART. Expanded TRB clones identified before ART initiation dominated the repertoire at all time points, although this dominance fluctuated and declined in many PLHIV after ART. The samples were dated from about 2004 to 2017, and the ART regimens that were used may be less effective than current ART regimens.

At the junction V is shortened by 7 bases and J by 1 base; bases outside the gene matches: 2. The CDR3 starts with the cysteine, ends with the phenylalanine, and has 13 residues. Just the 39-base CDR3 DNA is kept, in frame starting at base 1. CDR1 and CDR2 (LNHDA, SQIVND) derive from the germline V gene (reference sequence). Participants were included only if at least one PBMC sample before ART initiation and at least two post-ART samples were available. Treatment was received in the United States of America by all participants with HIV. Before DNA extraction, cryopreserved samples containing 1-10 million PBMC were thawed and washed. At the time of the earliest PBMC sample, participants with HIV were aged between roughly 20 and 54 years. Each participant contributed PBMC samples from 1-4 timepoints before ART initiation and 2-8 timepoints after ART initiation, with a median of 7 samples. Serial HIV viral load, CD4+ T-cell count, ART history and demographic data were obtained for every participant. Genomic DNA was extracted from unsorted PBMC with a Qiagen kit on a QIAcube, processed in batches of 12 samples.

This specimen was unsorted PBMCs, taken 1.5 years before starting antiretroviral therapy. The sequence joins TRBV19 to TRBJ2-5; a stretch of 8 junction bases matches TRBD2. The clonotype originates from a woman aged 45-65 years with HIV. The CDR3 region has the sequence CASKAGAQETQYF. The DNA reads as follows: TGTGCCAGTAAAGCGGGGGCCCAAGAGACCCAGTACTTC.